Below are 3 T cell receptor beta chains sequenced from a single sample in a study of cytomegalovirus exposure and HLA in healthy donors. It was with 60 Vbeta and 13 Jbeta primers that the PCR ran. The method was immunoSEQ multiplex PCR; TCRdb's version includes in-frame clones alone and lacks a portion of them. This table holds under 150,000 clones, roughly 79% found once. The sequencing sample was made of PBMCs. The receptors derive from a young woman in good health and CMV-seronegative.

This chain joins TRBV2 and TRBJ2-5, with TRBD2 as a possible D gene (5 bases). Germline V gives CDR1 SNHLY, CDR2 FYNNEI. Deletions cut 6 bases from V and 5 bases from J, with 16 bases between. The length of the CDR3 is 14 residues. The CDR3 DNA follows: TGTGCCAGCAGAAGACTACGAGGCGGGGAGACCCAGTACTTC. This gives the protein CASRRLRGGETQYF.

CDR3 coding DNA: TGTGCCAGCAGAGCCGGGACAGGGGCTGAGCAGTTCTTC. Translated, it gives CASRAGTGAEQFF. The genes are TRBV6-1 and TRBJ2-1; 10 nucleotides line up with TRBD1. The CDR3 is 13 amino acids. The junction had 5 bases not matched to a gene; V was cut back by 6 bases and J by 9 bases. Germline lookup yields CDR1 MNHNS and CDR2 SASEGT.

This clone showed up just a few times. This chain joins TRBV6-1 and TRBJ1-2; tentatively, D is TRBD1 (5 bases). This CDR3 is 15 amino acids long. Germline CDR1 is MNHNS and CDR2 is SASEGT. The germline V and J ends were trimmed by 6 bases and 0 bases, with 14 bases remaining between them. The CDR3 here is CASRGTGTSNYGYTF. The CDR3, as DNA: TGTGCCAGCAGGGGAACGGGGACTTCTAACTATGGCTACACCTTC.